These 19 T cell receptor beta chains originate from one sample sequenced in a study of OX40 agonist ivuxolimab in advanced cancers. The data were produced by immunoSEQ multiplex PCR, yet TCRdb's version contains in-frame clones alone and is incomplete. The sample records nearly 65,000 clones, around 93% being singletons. Here the sequenced sample was CD4+ or CD8+ T cells sorted from blood, taken in a trial of the OX40 agonist ivuxolimab. The receptor set was obtained from an adult with an advanced solid tumor such as melanoma, head and neck, liver or kidney cancer.

The chain couples TRBV5-6 to TRBJ1-1; D not certain. This CDR3 is built from 12 residues. Germline CDR1 reads SGHDT; CDR2 reads YYEEEE. V lost 0 bases and J 7 bases, leaving 7 bases between the germline ends. The CDR3 protein is CASSLATREAFF. The CDR3 coding sequence is TGTGCCAGCAGCTTGGCCACTCGTGAAGCTTTCTTT.

CDR3: CASSKPGQTYEQYF. DNA for the CDR3: TGTGCCAGCAGCAAACCGGGACAAACCTACGAGCAGTACTTC. V and J are TRBV7-4 and TRBJ2-7; D perhaps matches TRBD1 (6 bases). Trimming took 5 bases from V and 2 from J, leaving 13 bases between them. Germline CDR1 reads SGHVT; CDR2 reads SQSDAQ. This CDR3 comprises 14 residues.

Comment on this clone: This specimen includes other DNA sequences encoding the same CDR3. The chain couples TRBV28 to TRBJ1-5, with 7 bases identical to TRBD1. J gave up 2 bases and V 6 bases, and 7 bases lay outside the gene matches. CDR1 is MDHEN and CDR2 is SYDVKM in the germline V gene. The CDR3 has 15 residues. The DNA for the CDR3 is TGTGCCAGCAGCCCTTACAGGGGAGGCAATCAGCCCCAGCATTTT. Translation gives CASSPYRGGNQPQHF.

V is TRBV28 and J is TRBJ2-1, with D perhaps matching TRBD2 (6 bases). From germline, CDR1 is MDHEN and CDR2 SYDVKM. The V and J ends lost 6 bases and 0 bases respectively, with 18 bases between them. The length of the CDR3 is 17 residues. CDR3 in amino acids: CASREGPPPSSYNEQFF. DNA of the CDR3: TGTGCCAGCAGGGAGGGCCCACCCCCGAGCTCCTACAATGAGCAGTTCTTC.

The genes are TRBV27 and TRBJ2-7; maybe TRBD2 (6 bases). This CDR3 spans 13 amino acids. Germline V gene sequence: CDR1 MNHEY, CDR2 SMNVEV (reference sequence). The ends were cut back, 2 bases at V and 3 bases at J, with 8 bases in the middle. CDR3 loop: CASSLPGSYEQYF. The CDR3, as DNA: TGTGCCAGCAGTTTACCCGGGAGCTACGAGCAGTACTTC.

V gene TRBV5-6 combines with J gene TRBJ2-7; no reliable D call. CDR1 is SGHDT, CDR2 YYEEEE, per germline. The CDR3 is 11 amino acids. V lost 2 bases and J 4 bases, leaving 4 bases between the germline ends. DNA for the CDR3: TGTGCCAGCAGCTTTGGATACGAGCAGTACTTC. Its protein is CASSFGYEQYF.

The chain has TRBV5-6 and TRBJ2-7; TRBD1 aligns across 7 bases. V lost 3 bases, J lost 0 bases, and 6 bases stayed unmatched. Germline assignment: CDR1 SGHDT and CDR2 YYEEEE. This CDR3 contains 15 residues. The CDR3 DNA follows: TGTGCCAGCAGCTCCCCGGGACAGAGCTCCTACGAGCAGTACTTC. Translating gives CASSSPGQSSYEQYF.

This sequence joins TRBV7-9 and TRBJ2-1; 10 bases match TRBD2. Germline V gene data show CDR1 as SEHNR and CDR2 as FQNEAQ (reference sequence). J lost 1 base, V lost 3 bases, and 6 bases had no gene match. The CDR3 is made up of 17 amino acids. In DNA, the CDR3 is TGTGCCAGCAGCTTCCTCGGACTAGCGGATTCCTACAATGAGCAGTTCTTC. Its protein product is CASSFLGLADSYNEQFF.

This chain uses TRBV9 with TRBJ2-1, with 8 positions matching TRBD2. Germline lookup yields CDR1 SGDLS and CDR2 YYNGEE. The CDR3 has 17 amino acids. The V gene end was trimmed by 0 bases and the J gene end by 8 bases; junction bases not matched to a gene: 13. CDR3 loop: CASSVASEREFQHEQFF. The CDR3 coding sequence is TGTGCCAGCAGCGTAGCATCAGAGCGGGAGTTTCAGCATGAGCAGTTCTTC. The full variable domain, its missing parts supplied by reference TRBV9 and TRBJ2-1, is DSGVTQTPKHLITATGQRVTLRCSPRSGDLSVYWYQQSLDQGLQFLIQYYNGEERAKGNILERFSAQQFPDLHSELNLSSLELGDSALYFCASSVASEREFQHEQFFGPGTRLTVL.

This rearrangement joins TRBV6-5 to TRBJ2-2; D not resolved. With 4 bases removed from V and 8 bases from J, the gap between germline ends came to 11 bases. The CDR3 has 13 residues. Germline V gives CDR1 MNHEY, CDR2 SVGAGI. The CDR3 sequence: CASSWGSPGELFF. In nucleotides, the CDR3 is TGTGCCAGCAGTTGGGGATCCCCGGGGGAGCTGTTTTTT.

The chain has TRBV5-5 and TRBJ2-7, with D possibly TRBD1 on 6 matching bases. V lost 2 bases and J 1 base, leaving 13 bases between the germline ends. CDR1 and CDR2 (germline): SGHKS, YYEKEE (reference sequence). This CDR3 has 15 amino acids. CDR3 sequence: CASSLGGQSSYEQYF. CDR3 coding DNA: TGTGCCAGCAGCTTAGGAGGACAGAGTTCCTACGAGCAGTACTTC.

This clone was counted between two and nine times. The chain joins TRBV9 to TRBJ1-1; maybe TRBD1 (6 bases). The germline gives CDR1 SGDLS, CDR2 YYNGEE. Trimming cost V 7 bases and J 4 bases, with 8 bases left between them. The CDR3 is made up of 11 amino acids. CDR3 in DNA: TGTGCCAGCGGACAGAGCACTGAAGCTTTCTTT. This translates into CASGQSTEAFF. Drawing the rest from reference TRBV9 and TRBJ1-1, the complete variable domain is DSGVTQTPKHLITATGQRVTLRCSPRSGDLSVYWYQQSLDQGLQFLIQYYNGEERAKGNILERFSAQQFPDLHSELNLSSLELGDSALYFCASGQSTEAFFGQGTRLTVV.

This chain uses TRBV19 with TRBJ1-1; possibly TRBD1 for D (5 bases). The CDR3 is made up of 12 amino acids. The germline gives CDR1 LNHDA, CDR2 SQIVND (reference sequence). V was cut by 6 bases and J by 6 bases, with 11 bases left in between. The CDR3 here is CASSWGVAEAFF. In nucleotides, the CDR3 is TGTGCCAGTAGCTGGGGGGTCGCTGAAGCTTTCTTT.

V gene TRBV11-2 combines with J gene TRBJ1-1, with D perhaps TRBD1 (6 bases). Trimming pared 7 bases from V and 5 bases from J, leaving 20 bases between. This CDR3 has 15 residues. Looked up from germline, CDR1 is SGHAT and CDR2 is FQNNGV. The chain's CDR3 is CASNKLGGAGTEAFF. The CDR3 DNA sequence: TGTGCCAGCAACAAACTCGGGGGGGCGGGGACTGAAGCTTTCTTT.

This clone was seen only a few times. This chain's CDR3 is CASSSPWTPEKLFF. The CDR3 bases are TGTGCCAGCAGTTCCCCCTGGACCCCGGAAAAACTGTTTTTT. V usage is TRBV27 and J usage is TRBJ1-4; D unresolved. Trimming stripped 4 bases from V and 8 bases from J, with 14 bases between. Germline V CDR1 and CDR2: MNHEY, SMNVEV (reference sequence). This CDR3 region has 14 residues.

The chain combines TRBV9 with TRBJ1-5, with D possibly being TRBD1 (5 bases). V lost 5 bases and J lost 3, with 9 bases in between. The CDR3 has 13 amino acids. CDR1 and CDR2 from the germline V gene are SGDLS and YYNGEE. DNA for the CDR3: TGTGCCAGCAGTTTCAGGGACAATCAGCCCCAGCATTTT. Translation gives CASSFRDNQPQHF. The whole variable domain, filled in from reference TRBV9 and TRBJ1-5, reads DSGVTQTPKHLITATGQRVTLRCSPRSGDLSVYWYQQSLDQGLQFLIQYYNGEERAKGNILERFSAQQFPDLHSELNLSSLELGDSALYFCASSFRDNQPQHFGDGTRLSIL.

The gene calls are TRBV6-5 and TRBJ1-2; tentatively, D is TRBD1 (5 bases). The CDR3 loop spans 13 amino acids. Looked up from germline, CDR1 is MNHEY and CDR2 is SVGAGI. V was clipped by 6 bases and J by 8 bases, with 16 bases between them. CDR3 in amino acids: CASRRGAPEGYTF. CDR3 nucleotides: TGTGCCAGCAGACGAGGGGCCCCCGAGGGCTACACCTTC.

The CDR3 nucleotides read TGTGCCAGCAGTTTACCGGGACTGGGGTATGGCTACACCTTC. It specifies CASSLPGLGYGYTF. The chain recombines TRBV28 with TRBJ1-2, with D perhaps matching TRBD1 (5 bases). There are 14 residues in the CDR3. Trimming took 2 bases from V and 5 from J, leaving 12 bases between them. Per the germline V gene, CDR1 is MDHEN and CDR2 is SYDVKM.

The chain joins TRBV7-9 to TRBJ2-3, with D hard to call. V lost 1 base to trimming and J lost 0 bases, with 8 bases between them. The CDR3 consists of 15 residues. CDR1 and CDR2 (germline): SEHNR, FQNEAQ (reference sequence). The CDR3 nucleotides are TGTGCCAGCAGCTTAGTAACGGCCAGCACAGATACGCAGTATTTT. Its translation is CASSLVTASTDTQYF.